Following are 20 T cell receptor beta chains from one sample sequenced in a study of shared clonotypes between healthy human individuals. Clones were read by immunoSEQ multiplex PCR, and TCRdb kept only the in-frame ones, dropping some. The sample lists about 2 million clones, around 95% occurring once. Sequenced input: naive CD4+ T cells sorted from blood. The subset was: CD45RA+ positively selected. The receptors shown here come from a man between 18 and 29 years old in good health.

This chain uses TRBV6-5 with TRBJ1-5, with no clear D. This CDR3 is 13 amino acids long. The germline gives CDR1 MNHEY, CDR2 SVGAGI. V was cut by 4 bases and J by 9 bases, with 13 bases left in between. The CDR3 reads CASSLDGLGPQHF. The CDR3 DNA reads as TGTGCCAGCAGTTTGGACGGCCTGGGGCCCCAGCATTTT.

Only one count was recorded for this clone. V usage is TRBV5-4 and J usage is TRBJ2-7; D unclear. V was shortened by 7 bases and J by 0 bases, with 14 bases between the two germline ends. Germline V gene sequence: CDR1 SGHNT, CDR2 YYREEE (reference sequence). This CDR3 comprises 14 residues. This CDR3 is CASRARTGSYEQYF. CDR3 DNA sequence: TGTGCCAGCCGTGCCCGGACGGGCTCCTACGAGCAGTACTTC.

The V gene is TRBV6-1, the J gene TRBJ1-4; 9 positions agree with TRBD1. Germline V gives CDR1 MNHNS, CDR2 SASEGT. This CDR3 is 17 amino acids long. V lost 4 bases and J lost 10; bases outside the gene matches: 16. The CDR3 is CASSVTFPGQGTGKLFF. In DNA form, the CDR3 reads TGTGCCAGCAGTGTGACTTTTCCGGGACAGGGAACTGGAAAACTGTTTTTT.

As to this clone: The same CDR3 arises from other DNA sequences in this sample as well. The chain is built from TRBV9 and TRBJ2-7; 8 bases are a match to TRBD2. The CDR3 loop spans 15 amino acids. Trimming removed 0 bases from V and 4 bases from J; junction bases left unmatched: 6. Germline CDR1 and CDR2: SGDLS and YYNGEE. CDR3 DNA sequence: TGTGCCAGCAGCGTAGGGGCAAGCGGGAGTTACGAGCAGTACTTC. Protein product: CASSVGASGSYEQYF.

The rearrangement uses TRBV14 and TRBJ1-1; 8 bases are a match to TRBD1. With 4 bases clipped from V and 1 base from J, the junction kept 2 bases outside the gene matches. The V gene's germline CDR1 is SGHDN and CDR2 FVKESK. The CDR3 is 14 residues long. CDR3 protein: CASSRQGRNTEAFF. The DNA of the CDR3 is TGTGCCAGCAGCCGACAGGGGAGGAACACTGAAGCTTTCTTT.

This chain connects TRBV7-9 to TRBJ2-5; D uncertain. This CDR3 region has 13 residues. Trimming took 5 bases from V and 1 from J, leaving 8 bases between them. Germline V gene data show CDR1 as SEHNR and CDR2 as FQNEAQ (reference sequence). CDR3 region: CASSGRVQETQYF. The CDR3 nucleotides read TGTGCCAGCAGCGGCCGGGTCCAAGAGACCCAGTACTTC.

The V gene is TRBV5-1, the J gene TRBJ2-5, with 9 bases identical to TRBD2. The CDR3 is 14 residues long. V trimming: 6 bases; J trimming: 5 bases; junction bases outside the gene matches: 8. Germline lookup yields CDR1 SGHRS and CDR2 YFSETQ. CDR3 DNA sequence: TGCGCCAGCATGGCTAGCGGGACATCGGAGACCCAGTACTTC. Its translation is CASMASGTSETQYF.

Concerning this clone itself: Other DNA sequences of this sample code for an identical CDR3. The CDR3 sequence: CASRTDSYEQYF. CDR3 nucleotide sequence: TGTGCCAGCAGAACCGACTCCTACGAGCAGTACTTC. The chain recombines TRBV2 with TRBJ2-7; D gene uncertain. The CDR3 contains 12 residues. Between the trimmed V and J ends, which lost 6 bases and 0 bases, there was a span of 6 bases. Germline V gene data show CDR1 as SNHLY and CDR2 as FYNNEI.

The chain has TRBV10-3 and TRBJ2-4; D may be TRBD1 or TRBD2 (5 bases each). The CDR3 is made up of 12 amino acids. Trimming stripped 11 bases from V and 8 bases from J, with 16 bases between. The germline CDR1 and CDR2 sequences are ENHRY and SYGVKD. The chain's CDR3 is CAAGTARDIQYF. CDR3 DNA: TGTGCCGCCGGGACGGCTCGAGACATTCAGTACTTC.

V is TRBV15 and J is TRBJ1-2; TRBD1 matches at 7 bases. Trimming removed 1 base from V and 9 bases from J; junction bases left unmatched: 2. The germline V gene encodes CDR1 LNHNV and CDR2 YYDKDF (reference sequence). CDR3 length equals 12 residues. DNA for the CDR3: TGTGCCACCAGCAGAGGACAGGGAAGCTACACCTTC. Translating gives CATSRGQGSYTF.

V and J are TRBV28 and TRBJ2-7; D might be TRBD2 (5 bases). The V end lost 5 bases, the J end lost 7 bases, and 21 bases lay between the germline ends. CDR3 size: 15 residues. Germline CDR1 reads MDHEN; CDR2 reads SYDVKM. The CDR3: CASSGPSAAGEEQYF. The CDR3 DNA reads as TGTGCCAGCAGTGGCCCCTCCGCCGCTGGGGAGGAGCAGTACTTC.

The rearrangement joins TRBV28 to TRBJ2-7, with 8 bases aligning to TRBD1. The CDR3 runs 15 residues. Germline CDR1 MDHEN, CDR2 SYDVKM. The trim removed 6 bases at V and 3 bases at J, leaving 10 bases unmatched. CDR3 residues: CASSPPGQANYEQYF. CDR3 DNA sequence: TGTGCCAGCAGCCCGCCGGGACAGGCAAACTACGAGCAGTACTTC.

V and J are TRBV6-5 and TRBJ2-3; D call uncertain. CDR3 length equals 13 residues. Germline CDR1 is MNHEY and CDR2 is SVGAGI. The V end was cut by 1 base, the J end by 4 bases, with 6 bases between. CDR3 coding DNA: TGTGCCAGCAGTTACTTAGGAGCAGATACGCAGTATTTT. Translated, it gives CASSYLGADTQYF.

This chain connects TRBV9 to TRBJ1-3; maybe TRBD1 (5 bases). This CDR3 comprises 16 residues. V lost 0 bases to trimming and J lost 0 bases, with 10 bases between them. Per germline, CDR1 SGDLS and CDR2 YYNGEE. In nucleotides, the CDR3 is TGTGCCAGCAGCGTAGCTTGGGGACCCTCTGGAAACACCATATATTTT. Its protein product is CASSVAWGPSGNTIYF.

V gene TRBV2 combines with J gene TRBJ1-1; D is undetermined. Germline CDR1 is SNHLY and CDR2 is FYNNEI. The CDR3 runs 12 residues. Trimming took 7 bases from V and 1 from J, leaving 7 bases between them. The CDR3 DNA follows: TGTGCCAGCACTGGAAAGAACACTGAAGCTTTCTTT. Translating it yields CASTGKNTEAFF.

The rearrangement links TRBV30 to TRBJ1-6; D possibly corresponds to TRBD1 (5 bases). V lost 0 bases, J lost 8 bases, and 17 bases lay in between. Germline V CDR1 and CDR2: GTSNPN, SVGIG (reference sequence). The CDR3 runs to 16 residues. The CDR3 nucleotides are TGTGCCTGGAGTGTACATGGGACCCTTCGAGATTCACCCCTCCACTTT. Amino acids: CAWSVHGTLRDSPLHF.

The genes are TRBV28 and TRBJ1-2; 11 bases align to TRBD1. The V gene end was trimmed by 4 bases and the J gene end by 4 bases; junction bases not matched to a gene: 5. Germline V lookup: CDR1 MDHEN, CDR2 SYDVKM. This CDR3 is 15 amino acids long. This CDR3 is CASSWTGGVLYGYTF. The CDR3 DNA is TGTGCCAGCAGTTGGACAGGGGGCGTGCTCTATGGCTACACCTTC.

This chain joins TRBV2 and TRBJ1-3; D is ambiguous. The CDR3 loop spans 15 amino acids. The ends were cut back, 4 bases at V and 2 bases at J, with 12 bases in the middle. The germline CDR1 and CDR2 sequences are SNHLY and FYNNEI. DNA of the CDR3: TGTGCCAGCAGTGGGGGTCCGTGGACTGGAAACACCATATATTTT. As protein: CASSGGPWTGNTIYF.

In regard to this clone: A junction boundary mismatches the germline segment, possibly from a read error. The chain uses TRBV6-5 and TRBJ2-5; no clear D. CDR3 length: 14 amino acids. Germline CDR1 reads MNHEY; CDR2 reads SVGAGI. CDR3 sequence: CASSRTVKLPIRDF. The CDR3 DNA follows: TGTGCCAGCAGTCGTACCGTGAAACTACCGATCCGGGACTTC.

This clone was observed a single time. This chain connects TRBV12-5 to TRBJ2-7, with 12 bases lining up with TRBD2. This CDR3 has 14 amino acids. Germline trimming cut 1 base from V and 5 bases from J; bases unmatched to any gene: 0. Germline CDR1 is LGHNT and CDR2 is FRNRAP. The CDR3 is CASGLGLAGDEQYF. The CDR3 DNA reads as TGTGCTAGTGGTTTGGGACTAGCGGGAGACGAGCAGTACTTC.